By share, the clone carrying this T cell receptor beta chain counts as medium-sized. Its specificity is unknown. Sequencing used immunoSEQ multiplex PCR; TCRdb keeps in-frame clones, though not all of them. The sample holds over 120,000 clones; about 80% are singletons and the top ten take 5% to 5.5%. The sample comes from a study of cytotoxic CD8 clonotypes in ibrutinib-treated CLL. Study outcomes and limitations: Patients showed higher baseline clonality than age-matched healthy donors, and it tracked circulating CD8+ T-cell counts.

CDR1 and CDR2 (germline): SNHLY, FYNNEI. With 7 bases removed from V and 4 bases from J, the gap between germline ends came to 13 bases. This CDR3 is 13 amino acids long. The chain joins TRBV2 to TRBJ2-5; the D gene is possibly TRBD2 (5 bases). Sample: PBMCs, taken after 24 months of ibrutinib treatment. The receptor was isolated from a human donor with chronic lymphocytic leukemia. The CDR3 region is CASNPDRGETQYF. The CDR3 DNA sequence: TGTGCCAGCAACCCGGACCGGGGAGAGACCCAGTACTTC.